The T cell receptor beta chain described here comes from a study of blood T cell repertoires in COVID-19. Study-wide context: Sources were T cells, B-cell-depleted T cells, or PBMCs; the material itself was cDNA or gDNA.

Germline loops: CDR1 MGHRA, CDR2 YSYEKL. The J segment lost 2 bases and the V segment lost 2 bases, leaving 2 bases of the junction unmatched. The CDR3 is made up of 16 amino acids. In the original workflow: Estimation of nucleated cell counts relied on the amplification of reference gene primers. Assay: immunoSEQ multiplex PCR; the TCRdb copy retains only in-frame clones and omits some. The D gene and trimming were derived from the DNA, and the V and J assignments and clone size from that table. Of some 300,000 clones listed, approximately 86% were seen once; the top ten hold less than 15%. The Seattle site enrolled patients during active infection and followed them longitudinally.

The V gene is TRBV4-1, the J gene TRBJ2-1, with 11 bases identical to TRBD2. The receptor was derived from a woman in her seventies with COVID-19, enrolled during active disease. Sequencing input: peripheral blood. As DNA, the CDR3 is TGCGCCAGCAGCCAAAATAGCGGGGGGGCCTACAATGAGCAGTTCTTC. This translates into CASSQNSGGAYNEQFF.